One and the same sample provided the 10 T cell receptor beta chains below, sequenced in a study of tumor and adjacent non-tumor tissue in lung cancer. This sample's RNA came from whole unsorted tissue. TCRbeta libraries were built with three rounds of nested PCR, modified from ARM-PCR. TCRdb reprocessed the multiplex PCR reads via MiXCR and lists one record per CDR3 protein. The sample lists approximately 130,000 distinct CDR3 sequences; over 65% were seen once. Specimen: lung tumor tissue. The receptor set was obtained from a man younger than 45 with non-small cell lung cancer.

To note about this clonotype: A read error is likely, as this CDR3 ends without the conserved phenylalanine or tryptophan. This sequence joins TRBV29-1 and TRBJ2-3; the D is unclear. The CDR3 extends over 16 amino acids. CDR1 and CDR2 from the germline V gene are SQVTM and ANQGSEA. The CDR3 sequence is CIVEDLSRSSTDTQYI. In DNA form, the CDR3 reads TGCATCGTTGAAGATCTTAGCAGATCTAGCACAGATACGCAGTATATT.

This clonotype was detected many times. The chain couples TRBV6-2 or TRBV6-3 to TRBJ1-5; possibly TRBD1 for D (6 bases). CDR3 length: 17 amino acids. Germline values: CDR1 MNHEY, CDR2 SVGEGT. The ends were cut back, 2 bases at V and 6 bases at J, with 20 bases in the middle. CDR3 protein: CASSYLTGPDPGQPQHF. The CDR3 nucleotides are TGTGCCAGCAGTTACCTGACAGGCCCAGATCCTGGTCAGCCCCAGCATTTT.

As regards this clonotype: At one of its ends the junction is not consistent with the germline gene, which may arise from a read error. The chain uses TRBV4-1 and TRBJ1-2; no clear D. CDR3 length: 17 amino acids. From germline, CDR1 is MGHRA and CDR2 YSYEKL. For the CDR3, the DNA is TGCGCCAGCAGCCATCCCACCGGGCCTCAAATAGACTATGGGTACACCTTC. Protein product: CASSHPTGPQIDYGYTF.

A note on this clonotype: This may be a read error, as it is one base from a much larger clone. Here the CDR3 DNA reads TGTGCCATCTGTGAGGATTCAGGGGCAGATACGCAGTATTTT. It is translated as CAICEDSGADTQYF. The rearrangement uses TRBV10-3 and TRBJ2-3, with D possibly TRBD1 on 6 matching bases. The CDR3 is 14 residues long. Germline CDR1 ENHRY, CDR2 SYGVKD.

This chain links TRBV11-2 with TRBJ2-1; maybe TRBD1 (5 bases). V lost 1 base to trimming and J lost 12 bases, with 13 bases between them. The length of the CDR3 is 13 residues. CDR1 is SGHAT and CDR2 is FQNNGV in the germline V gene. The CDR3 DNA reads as TGTGCCAGCAGCTTAGTGGTCCAGGGTGGGCAGTTCTTC. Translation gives CASSLVVQGGQFF.

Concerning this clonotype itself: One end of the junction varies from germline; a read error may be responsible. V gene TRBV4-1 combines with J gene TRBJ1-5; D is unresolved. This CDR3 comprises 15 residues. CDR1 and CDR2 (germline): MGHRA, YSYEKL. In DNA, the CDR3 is TGCGTCAGCAGCCAAGATTGGGCTTTAGAGCAGCCCCAGCATTTT. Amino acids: CVSSQDWALEQPQHF.

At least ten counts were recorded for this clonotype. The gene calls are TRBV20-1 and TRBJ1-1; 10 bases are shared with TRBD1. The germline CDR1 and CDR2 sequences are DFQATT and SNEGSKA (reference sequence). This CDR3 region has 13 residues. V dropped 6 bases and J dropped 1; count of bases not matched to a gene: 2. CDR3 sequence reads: CSARTGGNTEAFF. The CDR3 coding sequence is TGCAGTGCGCGGACAGGGGGGAACACTGAAGCTTTCTTT.

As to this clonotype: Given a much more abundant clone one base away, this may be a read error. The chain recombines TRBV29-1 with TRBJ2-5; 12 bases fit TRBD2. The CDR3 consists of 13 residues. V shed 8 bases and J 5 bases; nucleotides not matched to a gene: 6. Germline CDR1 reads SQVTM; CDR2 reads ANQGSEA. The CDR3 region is CSTGTSGLETQYF. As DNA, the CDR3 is TGCAGCACCGGGACTAGCGGGCTTGAGACCCAGTACTTC.

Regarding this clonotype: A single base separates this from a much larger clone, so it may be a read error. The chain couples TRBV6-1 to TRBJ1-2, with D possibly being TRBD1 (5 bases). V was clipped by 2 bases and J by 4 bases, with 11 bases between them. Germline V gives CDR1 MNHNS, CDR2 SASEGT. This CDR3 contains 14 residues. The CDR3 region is CASSEIDGGYGYTF. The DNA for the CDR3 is TGTGCCAGCAGTGAAATAGACGGGGGCTATGGCTACACCTTC.

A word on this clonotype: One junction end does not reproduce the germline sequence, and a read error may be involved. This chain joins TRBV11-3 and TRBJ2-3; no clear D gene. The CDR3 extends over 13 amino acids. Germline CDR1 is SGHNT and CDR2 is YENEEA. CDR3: CASSLPPADTRYF. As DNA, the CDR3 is TGTGCCAGCAGCCTACCACCCGCAGATACGCGGTATTTT.